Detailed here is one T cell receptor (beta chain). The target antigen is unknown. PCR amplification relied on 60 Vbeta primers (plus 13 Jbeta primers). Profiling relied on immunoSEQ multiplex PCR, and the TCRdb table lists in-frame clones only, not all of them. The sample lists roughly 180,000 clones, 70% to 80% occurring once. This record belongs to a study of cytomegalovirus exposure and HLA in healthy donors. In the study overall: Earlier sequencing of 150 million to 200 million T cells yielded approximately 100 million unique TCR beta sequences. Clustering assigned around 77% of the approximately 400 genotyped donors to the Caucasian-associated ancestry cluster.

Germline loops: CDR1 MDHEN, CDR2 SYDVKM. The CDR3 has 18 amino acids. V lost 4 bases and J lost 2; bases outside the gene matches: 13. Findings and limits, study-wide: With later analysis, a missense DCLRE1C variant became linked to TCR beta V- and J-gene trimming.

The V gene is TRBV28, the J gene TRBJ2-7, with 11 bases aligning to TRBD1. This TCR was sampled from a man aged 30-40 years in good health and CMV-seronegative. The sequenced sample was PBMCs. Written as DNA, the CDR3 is TGTGCCAGCAGTTCTCGAGTGGACAGGGGGCAATTTCCCTACGAGCAGTACTTC. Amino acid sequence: CASSSRVDRGQFPYEQYF.